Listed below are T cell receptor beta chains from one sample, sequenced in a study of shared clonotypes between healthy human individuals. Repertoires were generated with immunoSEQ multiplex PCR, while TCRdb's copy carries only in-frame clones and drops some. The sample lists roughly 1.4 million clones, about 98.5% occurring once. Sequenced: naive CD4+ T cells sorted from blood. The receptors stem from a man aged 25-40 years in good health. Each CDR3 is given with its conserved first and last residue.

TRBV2,CASSDLGTPQHF
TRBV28,CASSAAGTVQETQYF
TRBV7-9,CASSIGQHEQYF
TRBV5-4,CASSESLTSGRVEQYF
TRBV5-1,CASSSGLPSSYNEQFF
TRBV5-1,CASSLAPGGGWDTGELFF
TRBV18,CASSPQDSGSGNTIYF
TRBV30,CAWSVRQETQYF
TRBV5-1,CASSLGLAGASDTQYF
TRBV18,CASSPLDSGTARSEQYF
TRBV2,CASSKTGSETQYF
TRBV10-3,CAIRGTSGRYTDTQYF
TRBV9,CASSVVGTNFRTDTQYF
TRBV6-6,CASSLQQGGFMSEQFF
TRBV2,CASSARGGAFSYEQFF
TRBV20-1,CSARSGDTQYF
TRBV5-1,CASSTPLDTQYF
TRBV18,CASSLQRDSYEQYF
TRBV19,CASSPTGTSSYEQYF
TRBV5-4,CASSLVGSTDTQYF